This entry describes one T cell receptor (beta chain). Its binding antigen is unknown. A junction boundary mismatches the germline segment, possibly from a read error. The immunoSEQ Assay was used to sequence TCRbeta CDR3 regions. After extraction, genomic DNA underwent amplification by bias-controlled multiplex PCR, followed by high-throughput sequencing. The study's processing was this. To quantify the absolute abundance of each unique TCRbeta CDR3 region, sequences were collapsed and filtered. T cell fraction was estimated by normalizing TCRbeta template counts to usable DNA, with usable DNA measured through amplification of reference genes found in all nucleated cells. Repertoire TCRs were annotated as SARS-CoV-2-specific by exact matching of V gene, CDR3 amino acid sequence and J gene to a known reactive TCR set. The reference SARS-CoV-2 TCR set was obtained from MIRA and was filtered for enrichment in COVID-19-positive ImmuneCODE repertoires, whereby public or cross-reactive TCRs were removed. Using the MIRA antigens, annotated TCRs were further analysed by specific ORF or by position within an ORF. Breadth was defined as the number of annotated unique rearrangements divided by the total number of unique productive rearrangements, and depth was defined as the summed frequency of the annotated unique rearrangements. TCR breadth was compared between groups using two-sided Wilcoxon rank-sum tests. Not all clones reach the TCRdb copy of this immuneACCESS table, which keeps in-frame sequences only. Checked studies attribute under half of the gap to unresolved V genes and leave the rest unexplained. V, J and clone size reflect that table, while D and trimming were determined from the DNA. The sample table contains over 350,000 clones; only one count was recorded for around nine tenths of them. The ten largest clonotypes hold 3.5% of the sample.

The CDR3, cysteine through phenylalanine, is 13 amino acids long. Of the read, only the CDR3 DNA is kept; its 39 bases are in frame from base 1. From a lookup of the germline V gene, CDR1 and CDR2 are MNHNS and SASEGT. This entry belongs to a study of Ad26.COV2.S vaccination and SARS-CoV-2 variants (dated by TCRdb to the early 2020s). A note on the overall study: Vaccine-arm donors came from COV1001, a multicentre, randomized, double-blind, placebo-controlled phase I-IIa trial of Ad26.COV2.S in healthy adults. Ad26.COV2.S was given intramuscularly at 5x10^10 or 1x10^11 viral particles, as a single shot or as two shots 56 days apart. The specificity and breadth of SARS-CoV-2-reactive T cell receptors after Ad26.COV2.S vaccination were assessed by TCRbeta repertoire sequencing. The TCR-sequenced set comprised around 30 samples: some 20 Ad26.COV2.S vaccine recipients, 5 placebo recipients and 8 SARS-CoV-2 convalescent individuals. Participants in the trial were split at random into five groups of five each, receiving low-dose or high-dose Ad26.COV2.S once or twice, or else placebo on both occasions. Blinding of investigators to trial group allocation was maintained during experiments and outcome assessment.

Sample treatment or condition, as interpreted from the label and publication: around 19 received Ad26.COV2.S at low or high dose, single or two shots; about five received placebo; per-sample allocation not given. Repertoires of vaccine and placebo recipients were sequenced from samples collected on day 63 after the first injection. Between 29 July and 7 August 2020, Cohort 1b enrolled about two dozen adults aged 18-55 years at one site in Boston, USA. Ad26.COV2.S was a replication-incompetent adenovirus type 26 vector expressing a prefusion-stabilized SARS-CoV-2 spike protein from the original Wuhan strain. General findings and caveats noted by the study authors: Substantial breadth of spike-specific CD8+ and CD4+ T cell responses was reported after vaccination. Vaccine and placebo recipients had comparable non-spike TCR breadth, which fits with the vaccine containing only spike. Higher spike-specific TCR breadth was observed in Ad26.COV2.S recipients than in placebo recipients (P = 0.0014). The authors noted that the TCR breadth and depth analyses may have underestimated total T cell responses. The study was not powered for comparison of responses between vaccine doses or regimens.

The material sequenced was peripheral blood, taken in a trial of Ad26.COV2.S vaccine versus placebo. This chain is built from TRBV6-1 and TRBJ1-2; no D gene call is confident. This TCR came from a person aged 18-60 years who received the Ad26.COV2.S COVID-19 vaccine or a placebo. The CDR3 here reads CASSETLSDQLSF. The sequenced DNA is TGTGCCAGCAGTGAAACATTATCTGACCAGTTATCGTTC.